The 9 T cell receptor beta chains given below trace back to one sample, sequenced in a study of blood T cell repertoires in COVID-19. Clones were sequenced by immunoSEQ multiplex PCR, and TCRdb holds only the in-frame ones, with some missing. The sample has 350,000 to 450,000 clones, 83% seen once. The sequenced sample consisted of PBMCs or T cells enriched from blood (not recorded which). These receptor sequences come from a woman aged 45-65 years who had recovered from COVID-19.

This clone was seen just once. The chain links TRBV10-3 to TRBJ2-2; TRBD2 aligns across 15 bases. V lost 6 bases, J lost 9 bases, and 11 bases stayed unmatched. The CDR3 is made up of 17 amino acids. From germline, CDR1 is ENHRY and CDR2 SYGVKD. This chain's CDR3 is CAISPGLAGGQAWELFF. In nucleotides, the CDR3 is TGTGCCATCAGCCCCGGACTAGCGGGGGGGCAAGCGTGGGAGCTGTTTTTT.

The chain has TRBV7-2 and TRBJ1-1, with TRBD1 matching 7 bases. Losses at the gene ends were 5 bases for V and 1 base for J; bases not matched to a gene: 7. The CDR3 runs 15 residues. Germline-derived CDR1 and CDR2 are SGHTA and FQGNSA. CDR3 DNA: TGTGCCAGCAGCCTCCTCGGGACAGCGAACACTGAAGCTTTCTTT. Its translation: CASSLLGTANTEAFF.

This clone was counted once. The chain combines TRBV12-3 or TRBV12-4 with TRBJ2-3; D remains unclear. This CDR3 comprises 12 residues. V lost 4 bases to trimming and J lost 9 bases, with 11 bases between them. CDR3 residues: CASSYSEITQYF. The CDR3 DNA is TGTGCCAGCAGTTACAGTGAGATAACGCAGTATTTT.

The chain couples TRBV11-2 to TRBJ1-4; D is uncertain. Germline V lookup: CDR1 SGHAT, CDR2 FQNNGV. There are 13 residues in the CDR3. Trimming stripped 1 base from V and 8 bases from J, with 8 bases between. The CDR3 DNA reads TGTGCCAGCAGCTTAGGGGCCGCAGAAAAACTGTTTTTT. The encoded protein is CASSLGAAEKLFF.

The CDR3 DNA reads TGCGCCAGCAGCCGCCAGGTGGTTTTTGGGCTGACGGACAGACTTGAAAAACTGTTTTTT. It encodes CASSRQVVFGLTDRLEKLFF. The rearrangement links TRBV4-3 to TRBJ1-4; TRBD1 is a possible D gene (6 bases). This CDR3 has 20 residues. V shed 4 bases and J shed 7 bases, with 31 bases lying between them. Germline V gene data show CDR1 as LGHNA and CDR2 as YSLEER.

The V gene is TRBV19, the J gene TRBJ2-2; 7 nucleotides agree with TRBD1. The CDR3 has 16 amino acids. The junction had 8 bases not matched to a gene; V was cut back by 4 bases and J by 3 bases. Germline CDR1 LNHDA, CDR2 SQIVND (reference sequence). This CDR3 is CASSTPTGFDTGELFF. CDR3 coding DNA: TGTGCCAGTAGTACACCGACAGGGTTTGACACCGGGGAGCTGTTTTTT. Full variable domain (outside the CDR3, taken from reference TRBV19 and TRBJ2-2): DGGITQSPKYLFRKEGQNVTLSCEQNLNHDAMYWYRQDPGQGLRLIYYSQIVNDFQKGDIAEGYSVSREKKESFPLTVTSAQKNPTAFYLCASSTPTGFDTGELFFGEGSRLTVL.

Comments on this clone: The same CDR3 can be traced to other DNA sequences in this sample. The chain employs TRBV7-2 and TRBJ2-7; tentative D call: TRBD1 (5 bases). In germline, CDR1 is SGHTA, CDR2 FQGNSA. This CDR3 is 14 amino acids long. V was clipped by 0 bases and J by 2 bases, with 8 bases between them. In DNA, the CDR3 is TGTGCCAGCAGCTTAGCGGGGCAGGCCTACGAGCAGTACTTC. Protein product: CASSLAGQAYEQYF.

The chain couples TRBV4-2 to TRBJ2-7; TRBD1 agrees at 9 bases. J lost 3 bases, V lost 1 base, and 16 bases had no gene match. Germline V gene data show CDR1 as LGHNA and CDR2 as YNFKEQ. The CDR3 length is 19 residues. CDR3 amino acids: CASSQVWVGFGTGIYEQYF. The CDR3, as DNA: TGTGCCAGCAGCCAAGTCTGGGTTGGCTTCGGGACAGGGATCTACGAGCAGTACTTC.

This chain joins TRBV11-2 and TRBJ2-7, with TRBD1 matching 8 bases. The CDR3 is 16 amino acids. Germline lookup yields CDR1 SGHAT and CDR2 FQNNGV. V gave up 5 bases and J gave up 1 base; unmatched junction bases: 10. CDR3 region: CASSPPLRDRSYEQYF. The CDR3 nucleotides read TGTGCCAGCAGCCCCCCTCTCCGGGACAGGTCCTACGAGCAGTACTTC.